The 27 T cell receptor beta chains given below trace back to one sample, sequenced in a study of cytomegalovirus exposure and HLA in healthy donors. Vbeta (60) and Jbeta (13) primers were used in the PCR. Repertoires were generated with immunoSEQ multiplex PCR, while TCRdb's copy carries only in-frame clones and drops some. The repertoire includes roughly 130,000 clones, around 73% of them detected once, and 1.3% sits in the top ten. The sample comprised PBMCs. These receptors all stem from a woman between 40 and 50 years old in good health and CMV-seronegative.

Written as DNA, the CDR3 is TGCGCCAGCAATGTAAGGGGGGGGCTGGGTGAAGCTTTCTTT. The encoded protein is CASNVRGGLGEAFF. J is TRBJ1-1 and V is TRBV4-1, with D tentatively TRBD1 (6 bases). This CDR3 contains 14 residues. The germline V gene encodes CDR1 MGHRA and CDR2 YSYEKL. V lost 7 bases, J lost 7 bases, and 19 bases lay in between.

V and J are TRBV7-9 and TRBJ1-2; D ambiguous. The ends were cut back, 6 bases at V and 4 bases at J, with 18 bases in the middle. This CDR3 contains 15 residues. Germline CDR1 SEHNR, CDR2 FQNEAQ (reference sequence). The CDR3 here is CASRANSASSYGYTF. CDR3 bases: TGTGCCAGCAGGGCCAACAGCGCTAGCAGCTATGGCTACACCTTC. The full variable domain, in which reference TRBV7-9 and TRBJ1-2 provide the parts outside the CDR3, is DTGVSQNPRHKITKRGQNVTFRCDPISEHNRLYWYRQTLGQGPEFLTYFQNEAQLEKSRLLSDRFSAERPKGSFSTLEIQRTEQGDSAMYLCASRANSASSYGYTFGSGTRLTVV.

The chain couples TRBV13 to TRBJ2-1, with D possibly TRBD2 on 6 matching bases. The germline CDR1 and CDR2 sequences are PRHDT and FYEKMQ (reference sequence). The CDR3 runs to 13 residues. Trimming pared 5 bases from V and 12 bases from J, leaving 17 bases between. The CDR3 reads CASSESPGARQFF. CDR3 DNA sequence: TGTGCCAGCAGCGAAAGCCCGGGAGCGCGGCAGTTCTTC.

This chain connects TRBV5-1 to TRBJ2-1, with D tentatively TRBD2 (7 bases). Deletions cut 0 bases from V and 7 bases from J, with 14 bases between. The CDR3 has 15 residues. Germline values: CDR1 SGHRS, CDR2 YFSETQ. CDR3 DNA sequence: TGCGCCAGCAGCTTGGGAAGGGGGGGGTTTAATGAGCAGTTCTTC. Amino acid sequence: CASSLGRGGFNEQFF.

As for this clone: This CDR3 fails to terminate in the conserved phenylalanine or tryptophan, so it likely reflects a read error. This chain links TRBV28 with TRBJ1-2, with a tentative D call TRBD1 (5 bases). The V and J ends lost 6 bases and 4 bases respectively, with 15 bases between them. This CDR3 comprises 14 residues. From germline, CDR1 is MDHEN and CDR2 SYDVKM. The CDR3, as DNA: TGTGCCAGCAGATCGGCAGGGCTTGGCTATGGCTACACCCTC. Amino acid sequence: CASRSAGLGYGYTL.

For this clone: The same CDR3 also results from other DNA sequences found in this sample. The V gene is TRBV6-1, the J gene TRBJ1-5; D is unclear. V lost 2 bases and J 1 base, leaving 3 bases between the germline ends. Germline CDR1 reads MNHNS; CDR2 reads SASEGT. The CDR3 is 13 residues long. The chain's CDR3 is CASSESSNQPQHF. The CDR3 bases are TGTGCCAGCAGTGAAAGCAGCAATCAGCCCCAGCATTTT.

The J gene is TRBJ1-5, the V gene TRBV5-6; 8 nucleotides match TRBD1. Germline V gene lookup returns CDR1 SGHDT and CDR2 YYEEEE. The CDR3 consists of 15 residues. The ends lost 1 base at V and 3 bases at J; junction bases unmatched: 3. Here the CDR3 reads CASSLTGGYNQPQHF. DNA for the CDR3: TGTGCCAGCAGCTTGACAGGGGGTTACAATCAGCCCCAGCATTTT.

In its sample, this clone was seen a few times. The chain has TRBV6-5 and TRBJ2-3; the D gene is possibly TRBD1 (6 bases). From germline, CDR1 is MNHEY and CDR2 SVGAGI. With 5 bases removed from V and 4 bases from J, the gap between germline ends came to 16 bases. This CDR3 has 15 amino acids. CDR3 coding DNA: TGTGCCAGCAGTCTCAGGGGTGGCCGGGCAGATACGCAGTATTTT. It codes for CASSLRGGRADTQYF.

This chain links TRBV25-1 with TRBJ1-5; 7 bases line up with TRBD1. The germline V gene has CDR1 MGHDK and CDR2 SYGVNS. The CDR3 covers 15 residues. J lost 5 bases, V lost 6 bases, and 10 bases had no gene match. In DNA form, the CDR3 reads TGTGCCAGCAGCGGTGCATCACAGGGGCATCAGCCCCAGCATTTT. Amino acids: CASSGASQGHQPQHF. The full variable domain, rest sourced from reference TRBV25-1 and TRBJ1-5, is EADIYQTPRYLVIGTGKKITLECSQTMGHDKMYWYQQDPGMELHLIHYSYGVNSTEKGDLSSESTVSRIRTEHFPLTLESARPSHTSQYLCASSGASQGHQPQHFGDGTRLSIL.

The chain joins TRBV28 to TRBJ2-7; maybe TRBD2 (6 bases). Trimming cost V 5 bases and J 1 base, with 9 bases left between them. The CDR3 has 13 amino acids. Germline V CDR1 and CDR2: MDHEN, SYDVKM. The CDR3 bases are TGTGCCAGCAGTCCGGGGGTTTCCTACGAGCAGTACGTC. This codes for CASSPGVSYEQYV.

The chain is built from TRBV10-3 and TRBJ2-5; 10 nucleotides match TRBD2. This CDR3 is 14 amino acids long. Germline V gene lookup returns CDR1 ENHRY and CDR2 SYGVKD. V shed 3 bases, J shed 4 bases, and the junction held 2 bases outside the gene matches. CDR3 coding DNA: TGTGCCATCAGTGATCTAGCGGGGGCAGAGACCCAGTACTTC. Amino acid sequence: CAISDLAGAETQYF.

The J gene is TRBJ1-2, the V gene TRBV5-1; D not certain. Trimming removed 4 bases at V and 10 bases at J, with 23 bases between. There are 15 residues in the CDR3. Germline CDR1 and CDR2: SGHRS and YFSETQ. The CDR3 region is CASSAAGSPGQDYTF. As DNA, the CDR3 is TGCGCCAGCAGCGCGGCCGGGAGCCCCGGTCAGGACTACACCTTC. The whole variable domain, remainder taken from reference TRBV5-1 and TRBJ1-2, is KAGVTQTPRYLIKTRGQQVTLSCSPISGHRSVSWYQQTPGQGLQFLFEYFSETQRNKGNFPGRFSGRQFSNSRSEMNVSTLELGDSALYLCASSAAGSPGQDYTFGSGTRLTVV.

The chain recombines TRBV7-9 with TRBJ1-2; 7 nucleotides agree with TRBD1. The V segment lost 1 base and the J segment 5 bases; nucleotides outside the gene matches: 1. This CDR3 comprises 13 residues. CDR1 is SEHNR and CDR2 is FQNEAQ in the germline V gene (reference sequence). This CDR3 reads CASSLEGAYGYTF. CDR3 coding DNA: TGTGCCAGCAGCTTAGAGGGGGCGTATGGCTACACCTTC.

This chain uses TRBV21-1 with TRBJ2-3; the table gives TRBD1 as D, unverified against the DNA. TRBV21-1 is shown as a pseudogene. The CDR3 runs 16 residues. CDR3 amino acids: CASSKASKTSTDTQYF. As DNA, the CDR3 is TGTGCCAGCAGCAAAGCGTCAAAAACAAGCACAGATACGCAGTATTTT.

The rearrangement joins TRBV4-3 to TRBJ1-2; 9 bases align to TRBD1. The CDR3 contains 16 residues. The germline V gene has CDR1 LGHNA and CDR2 YSLEER. After removal of 1 base from V and 1 base from J, the junction contained 4 bases not matched to a gene. CDR3 DNA: TGCGCCAGCAGCCAAGCCGGGACAGGGTTTAACTATGGCTACACCTTC. The encoded protein is CASSQAGTGFNYGYTF.

The chain links TRBV7-8 to TRBJ1-1, with a possible D match to TRBD1 (6 bases). The CDR3 is 20 residues long. Per the germline V gene, CDR1 is SGHVS and CDR2 is FQNEAQ. V was pared by 1 base and J by 0 bases, with 24 bases between. The CDR3 bases are TGTGCCAGCAGCTTAGGGGGGGCGGGGGGTTTTGGTGCGCTGAACACTGAAGCTTTCTTT. It specifies CASSLGGAGGFGALNTEAFF.

V is TRBV5-1 and J is TRBJ1-3; 8 positions match TRBD1. Germline-derived CDR1 and CDR2 are SGHRS and YFSETQ. V lost 0 bases and J lost 6; bases outside the gene matches: 8. This CDR3 spans 16 amino acids. CDR3 in amino acids: CASSLGTGQLVNTIYF. Here the CDR3 DNA reads TGCGCCAGCAGCTTGGGGACAGGGCAACTGGTAAACACCATATATTTT.

This sequence joins TRBV6-1 and TRBJ2-7; TRBD1 agrees at 10 bases. Germline V lookup: CDR1 MNHNS, CDR2 SASEGT. The V and J ends lost 6 bases and 5 bases, in that order; junction bases with no gene match: 7. The CDR3 has 14 residues. In DNA form, the CDR3 reads TGTGCCAGCAGCGACGGACAGGGGGTGGACGAGCAGTACTTC. Its translation is CASSDGQGVDEQYF.

This clone was recorded only once. The chain employs TRBV5-8 and TRBJ2-3, with D possibly matching TRBD2 (6 bases). The CDR3 spans 12 residues. Trimming removed 5 bases from V and 4 bases from J, with 8 bases in between. CDR1 SGHTS and CDR2 YDEGEE come from the germline V gene. CDR3 nucleotides: TGTGCCAGCAGTTGGGGGGCAGATACGCAGTATTTT. It codes for CASSWGADTQYF.

This chain uses TRBV5-1 with TRBJ1-3; possibly TRBD1 for D (6 bases). Trimming took off 2 bases at V and 3 bases at J, with 9 bases between the two ends. The CDR3 length is 14 residues. Germline values: CDR1 SGHRS, CDR2 YFSETQ. The CDR3 DNA sequence: TGCGCCAGCAGCTTTGGGGGCGATGGAAACACCATATATTTT. Residues: CASSFGGDGNTIYF.

V and J are TRBV7-2 and TRBJ1-3; 9 nucleotides agree with TRBD1. V dropped 5 bases and J dropped 0; count of bases not matched to a gene: 2. This CDR3 is built from 15 residues. CDR1 is SGHTA and CDR2 is FQGNSA in the germline V gene. The CDR3 reads CASSMTGGSGNTIYF. The CDR3 bases are TGTGCCAGCAGCATGACAGGGGGCTCTGGAAACACCATATATTTT.

This rearrangement joins TRBV11-1 to TRBJ2-5, with 7 bases aligning to TRBD1. This CDR3 is built from 15 residues. Looked up from germline, CDR1 is SGHAT and CDR2 is FQDESV (reference sequence). Germline trimming cut 4 bases from V and 5 bases from J; bases unmatched to any gene: 10. The CDR3 protein is CASSSRQGTGETQYF. The CDR3 region has the DNA TGTGCCAGCAGCTCGCGACAGGGAACCGGGGAGACCCAGTACTTC.

The chain employs TRBV2 and TRBJ1-5; D perhaps matches TRBD1 (5 bases). This CDR3 contains 15 residues. V lost 5 bases to trimming and J lost 1 base, with 12 bases between them. Germline V CDR1 and CDR2: SNHLY, FYNNEI. The CDR3, as DNA: TGTGCCAGCAGTACTAGGGACTTGAGCAATCAGCCCCAGCATTTT. Encoded protein: CASSTRDLSNQPQHF.

The chain carries TRBV5-1 and TRBJ2-7, with 8 bases lining up with TRBD1. CDR3 length: 16 amino acids. V was clipped by 4 bases and J by 3 bases; unmatched bases: 12. The germline V gene has CDR1 SGHRS and CDR2 YFSETQ. The CDR3, as DNA: TGCGCCAGCAGCCCTGGTTGGAGGACAGGGTTCTACGAGCAGTACGTC. Its translation is CASSPGWRTGFYEQYV.

The V call is TRBV6-5, the J call TRBJ1-2; D gene uncertain. V lost 5 bases, J lost 0 bases, and 16 bases lay in between. The germline gives CDR1 MNHEY, CDR2 SVGAGI. CDR3 length: 16 residues. CDR3 coding DNA: TGTGCCAGCAGTCACTGGGCGTGGGAGACTAACTATGGCTACACCTTC. It specifies CASSHWAWETNYGYTF.

In this sample, this clone turned up many times. The chain couples TRBV6-1 to TRBJ2-7, with TRBD1 identical over 11 bases. Trimming took 1 base from V and 5 from J; bases not matched to a gene: 4. The CDR3 spans 15 residues. From germline, CDR1 is MNHNS and CDR2 SASEGT. The CDR3 bases are TGTGCCAGCAGTGAAGGAGGACAGGGGGCCGACGAGCAGTACTTC. Encoded protein: CASSEGGQGADEQYF.

J is TRBJ1-2 and V is TRBV4-1; TRBD1 matches at 9 bases. Per the germline V gene, CDR1 is MGHRA and CDR2 is YSYEKL. With V trimmed by 4 bases and J by 2 bases, 11 bases remained unmatched. The CDR3 totals 17 residues. The CDR3: CASSPPGQGDRNYGYTF. The DNA of the CDR3 is TGCGCCAGCAGCCCACCGGGACAGGGAGACCGAAACTATGGCTACACCTTC.